One and the same sample provided the 5 T cell receptor beta chains below, sequenced in a study of shared clonotypes between healthy human individuals (dated by TCRdb to about 2020). The library was obtained by the immunoSEQ multiplex PCR assay. TCRdb stores this immuneACCESS table with in-frame sequences only. Part of the clones is absent; in the studies checked, under half of the shortfall reflects unresolved V genes, and no reason is known for the rest. A total of around 370,000 clones appear in this sample, 90% to 98% of them only once. 0.25% to 0.35% of the sample is in the top ten clones. Sample: memory CD8+ T cells sorted from blood. In the paper's terms, the cell subset or site label means: CD45RO+ cells pooled with CCR7-negative TemRA cells. All receptors come from a man aged 25 to 40 in good health.

V gene TRBV13 combines with J gene TRBJ2-1, with TRBD2 identical over 8 bases. The CDR3 has 15 residues. Trimming removed 5 bases from V and 4 bases from J; junction bases left unmatched: 7. Germline V gene data show CDR1 as PRHDT and CDR2 as FYEKMQ (reference sequence). CDR3 residues: CASSQTSAPYNEQFF. CDR3 sequence (DNA): TGTGCCAGCAGCCAGACTAGCGCCCCATACAATGAGCAGTTCTTC.

V and J are TRBV5-1 and TRBJ2-7, with TRBD1 matching 9 bases. The V and J ends lost 5 bases and 5 bases, in that order; junction bases with no gene match: 14. CDR1 SGHRS and CDR2 YFSETQ come from the germline V gene. This CDR3 is 16 amino acids long. The CDR3 coding sequence is TGCGCCAGCAGTCGAGGGGGGACAGGGTCAACGAACGAGCAGTACTTC. Amino acids: CASSRGGTGSTNEQYF.

The chain is built from TRBV2 and TRBJ2-5; 9 positions match TRBD2. From germline, CDR1 is SNHLY and CDR2 FYNNEI. CDR3 length equals 14 residues. The V segment lost 4 bases and the J segment 4 bases; nucleotides outside the gene matches: 4. CDR3 coding DNA: TGTGCCAGCAGTGGATTAGCGGGAGTAGAGACCCAGTACTTC. Translation: CASSGLAGVETQYF.

The V call is TRBV6-5, the J call TRBJ2-3; D is unresolved. CDR1 MNHEY and CDR2 SVGAGI come from the germline V gene. This CDR3 contains 13 residues. Trimming stripped 5 bases from V and 1 base from J, with 7 bases between. CDR3 bases: TGTGCCAGCAGTCCGCTAGGCACAGATACGCAGTATTTT. It yields the protein CASSPLGTDTQYF.

The chain has TRBV5-1 and TRBJ2-1, with 7 bases identical to TRBD2. J gave up 9 bases and V 0 bases, and 6 bases lay outside the gene matches. CDR1 and CDR2 from the germline V gene are SGHRS and YFSETQ. This CDR3 comprises 14 residues. The chain's CDR3 is CASSLGMTSLEQFF. DNA of the CDR3: TGCGCCAGCAGCTTGGGTATGACTAGCCTTGAGCAGTTCTTC.